One and the same sample provided the 17 T cell receptor beta chains below, sequenced in a study of shared clonotypes between healthy human individuals. TCRdb's copy holds only in-frame clones and misses some; the assay was immunoSEQ multiplex PCR. The table records around 600,000 clones, 95% to 98% of them present only once. Terminally differentiated effector memory CD45RA+ cells were excluded by CCR7 positive selection of CD45RO-negative cells. The specimen was naive CD8+ T cells sorted from blood. These receptors all come from a man between 25 and 39 years old in good health.

The rearrangement uses TRBV7-9 and TRBJ2-2; D might be TRBD1 (5 bases). Germline V gene lookup returns CDR1 SEHNR and CDR2 FQNEAQ (reference sequence). Trimming removed 5 bases from V and 1 base from J, with 11 bases in between. The CDR3 length is 15 residues. The DNA of the CDR3 is TGTGCCAGCAGCCCCAGGGAACTGAACACCGGGGAGCTGTTTTTT. This translates into CASSPRELNTGELFF. The whole variable domain, remainder taken from reference TRBV7-9 and TRBJ2-2, is DTGVSQNPRHKITKRGQNVTFRCDPISEHNRLYWYRQTLGQGPEFLTYFQNEAQLEKSRLLSDRFSAERPKGSFSTLEIQRTEQGDSAMYLCASSPRELNTGELFFGEGSRLTVL.

The V gene is TRBV11-2, the J gene TRBJ2-7; tentative D call: TRBD2 (6 bases). Germline loops: CDR1 SGHAT, CDR2 FQNNGV. The ends were cut back, 5 bases at V and 3 bases at J, with 17 bases in the middle. This CDR3 is built from 15 residues. This CDR3 reads CASSPRAGRLYEQYF. CDR3 DNA sequence: TGTGCCAGCAGCCCGAGGGCGGGGCGGCTCTACGAGCAGTACTTC.

V and J are TRBV6-5 and TRBJ2-4; the D gene is possibly TRBD2 (5 bases). Trimming removed 6 bases from V and 11 bases from J, with 20 bases in between. The germline CDR1 and CDR2 sequences are MNHEY and SVGAGI. The CDR3 covers 14 residues. CDR3 region: CASSGFDLGSVQYF. For the CDR3, the DNA is TGTGCCAGCAGCGGTTTCGACCTTGGGAGCGTTCAGTACTTC.

Only one count was recorded for this clone. The chain employs TRBV9 and TRBJ2-3; maybe TRBD2 (6 bases). This CDR3 region has 15 residues. The germline V gene has CDR1 SGDLS and CDR2 YYNGEE. Trimming stripped 6 bases from V and 5 bases from J, with 19 bases between. As DNA, the CDR3 is TGTGCCAGCACCGCCGAAGGGCGGGAAGGAGATACGCAGTATTTT. Its protein is CASTAEGREGDTQYF.

The chain links TRBV29-1 to TRBJ2-2; 10 bases agree with TRBD1. CDR3 size: 15 residues. V was pared by 4 bases and J by 2 bases, with 4 bases of the junction left unmatched. The germline V gene encodes CDR1 SQVTM and CDR2 ANQGSEA. The CDR3 bases are TGCAGCGTTGGGGGGACAGGGGACAACACCGGGGAGCTGTTTTTT. Its translation: CSVGGTGDNTGELFF.

J is TRBJ2-1 and V is TRBV5-1; 9 nucleotides match TRBD1. V lost 4 bases to trimming and J lost 5 bases; unmatched junction nucleotides: 7. The CDR3 sequence is 15 residues long. Germline CDR1 SGHRS, CDR2 YFSETQ. The CDR3 reads CASSDGGTGHNEQFF. CDR3 DNA sequence: TGCGCCAGCAGCGATGGCGGGACAGGGCACAATGAGCAGTTCTTC.

The V and J genes are TRBV11-2 and TRBJ2-1; 9 bases align to TRBD1. Germline loops: CDR1 SGHAT, CDR2 FQNNGV. The CDR3 runs 17 residues. V was pared by 5 bases and J by 3 bases, with 11 bases of the junction left unmatched. The CDR3 region has the DNA TGTGCCAGCAGCAAGGTTGGACAGGGGACTCTCTACAATGAGCAGTTCTTC. Translation gives CASSKVGQGTLYNEQFF. The whole variable domain, remainder taken from reference TRBV11-2 and TRBJ2-1, is EAGVAQSPRYKIIEKRQSVAFWCNPISGHATLYWYQQILGQGPKLLIQFQNNGVVDDSQLPKDRFSAERLKGVDSTLKIQPAKLEDSAVYLCASSKVGQGTLYNEQFFGPGTRLTVL.

This chain links TRBV10-3 with TRBJ2-4; TRBD1 aligns across 9 bases. This CDR3 is built from 14 residues. From germline, CDR1 is ENHRY and CDR2 SYGVKD. V dropped 2 bases and J dropped 9; count of bases not matched to a gene: 5. In DNA, the CDR3 is TGTGCCATCAGTGAGGGGACAGGGATAGGCATTCAGTACTTC. Its translation: CAISEGTGIGIQYF.

The gene calls are TRBV7-9 and TRBJ2-2; 7 bases map to TRBD2. V shed 0 bases, J shed 6 bases, and the junction held 1 base outside the gene matches. Germline CDR1 reads SEHNR; CDR2 reads FQNEAQ (reference sequence). The CDR3 runs to 14 residues. The CDR3 DNA reads TGTGCCAGCAGCTTAGCACTAGCGTCCGGGGAGCTGTTTTTT. It translates to CASSLALASGELFF.

This clone was seen once. V is TRBV6-5 and J is TRBJ2-7, with 7 bases matching TRBD2. The trim removed 1 base at V and 2 bases at J, leaving 5 bases unmatched. This CDR3 is 15 amino acids long. Germline V gene sequence: CDR1 MNHEY, CDR2 SVGAGI. The CDR3 sequence is CASSYFRGGPYEQYF. CDR3 nucleotides: TGTGCCAGCAGTTACTTCCGGGGAGGGCCCTACGAGCAGTACTTC.

The V gene is TRBV2, the J gene TRBJ1-1; TRBD1 aligns across 7 bases. J lost 5 bases, V lost 5 bases, and 17 bases had no gene match. Germline loops: CDR1 SNHLY, CDR2 FYNNEI. The CDR3 totals 17 residues. For the CDR3, the DNA is TGTGCCAGCAGTTCTACCGACAGGGCAGTCTTAACGACTGAAGCTTTCTTT. Its translation is CASSSTDRAVLTTEAFF.

V is TRBV27 and J is TRBJ1-5; D remains unclear. This CDR3 has 16 amino acids. The germline V and J ends were trimmed by 5 bases and 8 bases, with 22 bases remaining between them. Looked up from germline, CDR1 is MNHEY and CDR2 is SMNVEV (reference sequence). In nucleotides, the CDR3 is TGTGCCAGCAGTCCCCTGGGAGGAGAGGGCATAAAGCCCCAGCATTTT. Amino acids: CASSPLGGEGIKPQHF.

The V and J genes are TRBV7-2 and TRBJ2-2, with 9 positions matching TRBD2. V lost 3 bases and J lost 7; bases outside the gene matches: 12. Germline V gene data show CDR1 as SGHTA and CDR2 as FQGNSA. The CDR3 is 17 residues long. CDR3 in amino acids: CASSLLFKREDGGELFF. In nucleotides, the CDR3 is TGTGCCAGCAGCTTGCTCTTCAAGCGGGAGGATGGCGGGGAGCTGTTTTTT.

The DNA of the CDR3 is TGTGCCAGCAGTGAAACAGGGAGCACTGAAGCTTTCTTT. Translated, it gives CASSETGSTEAFF. This chain links TRBV4-2 with TRBJ1-1, with D tentatively TRBD1 (6 bases). This CDR3 region has 13 residues. Germline lookup yields CDR1 LGHNA and CDR2 YNFKEQ. V lost 6 bases and J lost 4, with 12 bases in between.

The chain has TRBV4-1 and TRBJ2-3; D is unresolved. CDR1 is MGHRA, CDR2 YSYEKL, per germline. The CDR3 is made up of 14 amino acids. V gave up 5 bases and J gave up 1 base, with 10 bases separating them. The CDR3 DNA reads as TGCGCCAGCAGCTCAATCCTTGGCACAGATACGCAGTATTTT. Translating it yields CASSSILGTDTQYF.

Worth noting for this clone: Other DNA sequences in this sample translate to the same CDR3. The genes are TRBV29-1 and TRBJ2-7; 8 nucleotides match TRBD2. In germline, CDR1 is SQVTM, CDR2 ANQGSEA. The CDR3 runs to 14 residues. J gave up 0 bases and V 4 bases, and 5 bases lay outside the gene matches. The CDR3 bases are TGCAGCGTTGTCGGCCTAGCGGGCTCCTACGAGCAGTACTTC. Its translation: CSVVGLAGSYEQYF.

The V and J genes are TRBV19 and TRBJ1-1, with 7 bases aligning to TRBD1. The CDR3 extends over 13 amino acids. Germline V CDR1 and CDR2: LNHDA, SQIVND (reference sequence). Trimming cost V 9 bases and J 4 bases; bases outside gene matches: 8. The CDR3 spells CASKGGWGTEAFF. The CDR3 DNA is TGTGCCAGCAAAGGGGGCTGGGGCACTGAAGCTTTCTTT.